One TCR beta chain is described in this entry. As yet, its antigen is unknown. This entry belongs to a study of cytomegalovirus exposure and HLA in healthy donors. Study in general: Both the roughly 120 validation repertoires and the roughly 700 first-cohort repertoires used the same platform, as reported by a later analysis.

Sequencing was performed with immunoSEQ multiplex PCR; in TCRdb, only in-frame clones are kept and a portion is missing. Seen here are 250,000 to 300,000 clones, 90% observed once, and the top ten hold 0.35% to 0.45%. Points from the study as a whole: Most TCR sequences were rare, but some public TCRs occurred in many donors. A few CMV-associated chains were confirmed in vitro to be specific for CMV antigens.

Donors were drawn from the approximately 110-subject validation cohort, separate from the roughly 610-subject first cohort. With 7 bases removed from V and 6 bases from J, the gap between germline ends came to 15 bases. The CDR3 sequence is 14 residues long. Looked up from germline, CDR1 is SNHLY and CDR2 is FYNNEI. The V call is TRBV2, the J call TRBJ2-2; TRBD2 is a possible D gene (5 bases). The material sequenced was PBMCs. The TCR originated in a woman aged 18-35 years in good health and CMV-seronegative. The chain's CDR3 is CASIPREEAGELFF. The CDR3 DNA follows: TGTGCCAGCATTCCACGTGAGGAGGCCGGGGAGCTGTTTTTT.